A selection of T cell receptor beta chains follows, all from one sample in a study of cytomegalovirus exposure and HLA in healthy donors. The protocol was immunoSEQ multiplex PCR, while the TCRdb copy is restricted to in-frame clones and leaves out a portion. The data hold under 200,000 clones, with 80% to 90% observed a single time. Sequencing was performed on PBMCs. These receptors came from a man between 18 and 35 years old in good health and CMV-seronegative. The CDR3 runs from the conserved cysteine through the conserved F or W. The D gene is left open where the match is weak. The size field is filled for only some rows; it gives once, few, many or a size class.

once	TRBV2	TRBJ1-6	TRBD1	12	CASKQGGSPLHF	TGTGCCAGCAAACAGGGGGGTTCACCCCTCCACTTT
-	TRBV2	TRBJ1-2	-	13	CASSVGVKYGYTF	TGTGCCAGCAGTGTAGGGGTAAAATATGGCTACACCTTC
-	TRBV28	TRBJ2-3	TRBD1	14	CASSQGASADTQYF	TGTGCCAGCTCCCAGGGGGCTAGCGCAGATACGCAGTATTTT
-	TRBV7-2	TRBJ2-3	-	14	CASPPGAITDTQYF	TGTGCCAGCCCTCCGGGAGCTATAACAGATACGCAGTATTTT
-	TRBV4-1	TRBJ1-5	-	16	CASSQGRVYSNQPQHF	TGCGCCAGCAGCCAAGGACGGGTTTATAGCAATCAGCCCCAGCATTTT
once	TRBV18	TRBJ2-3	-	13	CASSPGGADTQYF	TGTGCCAGCTCACCAGGCGGGGCAGATACGCAGTATTTT
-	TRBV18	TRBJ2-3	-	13	CASSPGDADTQYF	TGTGCCAGCTCCCCGGGGGACGCAGATACGCAGTATTTT
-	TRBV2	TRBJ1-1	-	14	CASRPHRANTEAFF	TGTGCCAGCAGGCCTCACAGAGCGAACACTGAAGCTTTCTTT
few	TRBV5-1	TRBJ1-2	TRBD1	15	CASSSRGGQNYGYTF	TGCGCCAGCAGTTCCCGTGGGGGACAGAACTATGGCTACACCTTC
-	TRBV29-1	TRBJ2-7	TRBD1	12	CSVWTGTYEQYF	TGCAGCGTTTGGACAGGAACCTACGAGCAGTACTTC
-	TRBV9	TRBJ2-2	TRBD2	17	CASSVTSGGGNTGELFF	TGTGCCAGCAGCGTGACCAGCGGGGGGGGGAACACCGGGGAGCTGTTTTTT
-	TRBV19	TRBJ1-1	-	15	CASSIVGTGETEAFF	TGTGCCAGTAGTATAGTAGGAACAGGAGAAACTGAAGCTTTCTTT
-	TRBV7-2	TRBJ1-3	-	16	CASSLATAGTGNTIYF	TGTGCCAGCAGCTTAGCTACGGCGGGAACTGGAAACACCATATATTTT
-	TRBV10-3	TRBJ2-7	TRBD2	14	CAIRTSGGPGEQYF	TGTGCCATCAGGACTAGCGGGGGCCCTGGGGAGCAGTACTTC
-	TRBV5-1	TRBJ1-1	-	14	CASSPSTGNTEAFF	TGCGCCAGCAGCCCGTCGACAGGGAACACTGAAGCTTTCTTT
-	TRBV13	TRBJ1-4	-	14	CASSLKGTNEKLFF	TGTGCCAGCAGCCTCAAGGGGACTAATGAAAAACTGTTTTTT
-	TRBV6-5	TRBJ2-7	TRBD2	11	CASRGGYEQYF	TGTGCCAGCCGGGGGGGCTACGAGCAGTACTTC
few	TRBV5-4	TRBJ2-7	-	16	CASSQSQVGETYEQYF	TGCGCCAGCAGCCAGTCCCAGGTGGGAGAGACCTACGAGCAGTACTTC
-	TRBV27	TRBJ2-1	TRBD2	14	CASSPGGEYNEQFF	TGTGCCAGCAGTCCCGGGGGGGAATACAATGAGCAGTTCTTC
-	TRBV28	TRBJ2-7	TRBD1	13	CASSRTGGAVQYF	TGTGCCAGCAGTCGGACAGGGGGCGCAGTGCAGTACTTC
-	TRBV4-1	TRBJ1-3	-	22	CASSRDSPHLSPSSNSGNTIYF	TGCGCCAGCAGCCGGGACTCCCCTCACCTATCACCTTCTTCAAACTCTGGAAACACCATATATTTT
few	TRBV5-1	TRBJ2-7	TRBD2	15	CASSLVASGSYEQYF	TGCGCCAGCAGCTTGGTTGCTAGCGGATCCTACGAGCAGTACTTC
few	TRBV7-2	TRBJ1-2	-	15	CASSSRMGQGFSYTF	TGTGCCAGCAGCTCCCGGATGGGGCAGGGGTTTAGCTACACCTTC
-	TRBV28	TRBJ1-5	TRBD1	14	CASSPQGDNQPQHF	TGTGCCAGCAGCCCACAGGGGGACAATCAGCCCCAGCATTTT
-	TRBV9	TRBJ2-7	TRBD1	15	CASSVGTGILYEQYF	TGTGCCAGCAGCGTAGGGACAGGGATCCTCTACGAGCAGTACTTC
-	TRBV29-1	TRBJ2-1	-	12	CSVRPGDNEQFF	TGCAGCGTCCGGCCAGGGGACAATGAGCAGTTCTTC
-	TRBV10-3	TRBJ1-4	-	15	CAISESRLLNEKLFF	TGTGCCATCAGTGAGAGTCGCCTGCTAAATGAAAAACTGTTTTTT
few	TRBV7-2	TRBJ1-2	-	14	CASSPRQAYYGYTF	TGTGCCAGCAGCCCCCGGCAGGCCTACTATGGCTACACCTTC
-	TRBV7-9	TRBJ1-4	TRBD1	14	CASSFGQGDEKLFF	TGTGCCAGCAGCTTCGGACAGGGAGATGAAAAACTGTTTTTT